What follows are 8 T cell receptor beta chains derived from one specimen sequenced in a study of blood T cell repertoires in COVID-19. Assay used: immunoSEQ multiplex PCR; TCRdb lists only in-frame clones, some missing. Counted here are approximately 200,000 clones, around 88% occurring once; the ten biggest clones make up roughly 4.2%. The sequencing input was peripheral blood. The origin of the receptors is a woman aged 25 to 39 with acute or convalescent COVID-19.

The rearrangement links TRBV28 to TRBJ2-5; 9 positions match TRBD2. The CDR3 is 15 amino acids. Trimming at V came to 5 bases and at J to 9 bases, leaving 13 bases not matched to a gene. Per germline, CDR1 MDHEN and CDR2 SYDVKM. CDR3 sequence: CASSRGGVAGAAQYF. Written as DNA, the CDR3 is TGTGCCAGCAGTCGAGGTGGGGTAGCGGGAGCAGCCCAGTACTTC.

This clone was observed a single time. This chain uses TRBV5-1 with TRBJ2-1; 12 bases are a match to TRBD2. Per the germline V gene, CDR1 is SGHRS and CDR2 is YFSETQ. This CDR3 spans 16 amino acids. After removal of 4 bases from V and 7 bases from J, the junction contained 9 bases not matched to a gene. The CDR3 loop reads CASSTLTSGSLNEQFF. As DNA, the CDR3 is TGCGCCAGCAGCACCCTGACTAGCGGGAGTTTAAATGAGCAGTTCTTC. Together with reference TRBV5-1 and TRBJ2-1, the CDR3 gives the full variable domain: KAGVTQTPRYLIKTRGQQVTLSCSPISGHRSVSWYQQTPGQGLQFLFEYFSETQRNKGNFPGRFSGRQFSNSRSEMNVSTLELGDSALYLCASSTLTSGSLNEQFFGPGTRLTVL.

The table lists this clone with a few counts. This chain joins TRBV6-5 and TRBJ1-4; D not resolved. V was clipped by 0 bases and J by 3 bases, with 8 bases between them. Germline V gene lookup returns CDR1 MNHEY and CDR2 SVGAGI. There are 15 residues in the CDR3. The CDR3 region is CASSYSGVPNEKLFF. The DNA for the CDR3 is TGTGCCAGCAGTTACTCTGGAGTACCTAATGAAAAACTGTTTTTT.

J is TRBJ2-7 and V is TRBV9; 12 bases match TRBD2. Germline V gene lookup returns CDR1 SGDLS and CDR2 YYNGEE. The CDR3 is 15 residues long. Unmatched junction bases numbered 14, after V lost 4 bases and J lost 12 bases. Here the CDR3 reads CASSPTRTSGKRLYF. CDR3 nucleotide sequence: TGTGCCAGCAGCCCTACAAGGACTAGCGGGAAAAGGCTGTACTTC. The whole variable domain, filled in from reference TRBV9 and TRBJ2-7, reads DSGVTQTPKHLITATGQRVTLRCSPRSGDLSVYWYQQSLDQGLQFLIQYYNGEERAKGNILERFSAQQFPDLHSELNLSSLELGDSALYFCASSPTRTSGKRLYFGPGTRLTVT.

The rearrangement links TRBV7-2 to TRBJ2-7; tentatively, D is TRBD2 (5 bases). The CDR3 is made up of 14 amino acids. Per germline, CDR1 SGHTA and CDR2 FQGNSA. The V and J ends lost 5 bases and 6 bases respectively, with 17 bases between them. CDR3 bases: TGTGCCAGCAGCCCAGGCGGAGGTTCACTCGAGCAGTACTTC. Translating gives CASSPGGGSLEQYF.

This chain joins TRBV6-5 and TRBJ1-3; D may be TRBD1 (6 bases). Germline CDR1 MNHEY, CDR2 SVGAGI. The ends were cut back, 1 base at V and 4 bases at J, with 11 bases in the middle. This CDR3 has 15 residues. CDR3 loop: CASSYWGGQGNTIYF. In DNA form, the CDR3 reads TGTGCCAGCAGTTACTGGGGGGGGCAAGGAAACACCATATATTTT.

The CDR3 nucleotides are TGTGCCAGCAGAAGCCAGGGGAATCAGCCCCAGCATTTT. Amino acid sequence: CASRSQGNQPQHF. The J gene is TRBJ1-5, the V gene TRBV28, with a weak D call TRBD1 (6 bases). The CDR3 extends over 13 amino acids. V was trimmed by 6 bases and J by 4 bases, leaving 10 bases between them. Germline assignment: CDR1 MDHEN and CDR2 SYDVKM. Using reference TRBV28 and TRBJ1-5 for the parts outside the CDR3, the full variable domain is DVKVTQSSRYLVKRTGEKVFLECVQDMDHENMFWYRQDPGLGLRLIYFSYDVKMKEKGDIPEGYSVSREKKERFSLILESASTNQTSMYLCASRSQGNQPQHFGDGTRLSIL.

The rearrangement uses TRBV10-2 and TRBJ2-3; D gene unclear. Germline CDR1 is WSHSY and CDR2 is SAAADI. The CDR3 contains 14 residues. Trimming left V 4 bases short and J 0 bases short, with 8 bases between. The CDR3 spells CASSVGFSTDTQYF. CDR3 in DNA: TGCGCCAGCAGTGTGGGCTTTAGCACAGATACGCAGTATTTT.